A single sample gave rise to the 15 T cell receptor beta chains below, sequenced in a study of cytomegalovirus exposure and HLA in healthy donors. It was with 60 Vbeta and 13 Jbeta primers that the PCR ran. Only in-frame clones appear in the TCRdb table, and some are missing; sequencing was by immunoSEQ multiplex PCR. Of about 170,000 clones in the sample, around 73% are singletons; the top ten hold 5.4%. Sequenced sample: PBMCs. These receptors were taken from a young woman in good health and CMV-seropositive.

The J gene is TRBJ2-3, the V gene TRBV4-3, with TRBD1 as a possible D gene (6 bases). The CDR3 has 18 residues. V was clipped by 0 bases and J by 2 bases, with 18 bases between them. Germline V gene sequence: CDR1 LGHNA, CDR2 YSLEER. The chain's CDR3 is CASSQEGLSGTHTDTQYF. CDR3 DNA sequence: TGCGCCAGCAGCCAAGAAGGCCTCAGTGGGACACACACAGATACGCAGTATTTT.

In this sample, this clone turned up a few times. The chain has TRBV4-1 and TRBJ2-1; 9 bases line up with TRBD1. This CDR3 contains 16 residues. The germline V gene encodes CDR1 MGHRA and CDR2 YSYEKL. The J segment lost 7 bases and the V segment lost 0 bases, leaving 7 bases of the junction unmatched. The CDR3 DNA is TGCGCCAGCAGCCAAGATGAAGGGACAGGGTCGAATGAGCAGTTCTTC. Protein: CASSQDEGTGSNEQFF.

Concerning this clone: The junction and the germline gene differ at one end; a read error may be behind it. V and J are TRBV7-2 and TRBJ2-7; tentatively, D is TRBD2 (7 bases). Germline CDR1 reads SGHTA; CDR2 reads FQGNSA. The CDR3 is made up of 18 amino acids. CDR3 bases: TGTGCCAGCAGCCTACACTCCCAGAAACATAGACCGGGGGGCGAGCAGTGCTTC. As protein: CASSLHSQKHRPGGEQCF. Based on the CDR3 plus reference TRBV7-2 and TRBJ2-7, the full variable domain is GAGVSQSPSNKVTEKGKDVELRCDPISGHTALYWYRQSLGQGLEFLIYFQGNSAPDKSGLPSDRFSAERTGGSVSTLTIQRTQQEDSAVYLCASSLHSQKHRPGGEQCFGPGTRLTVT.

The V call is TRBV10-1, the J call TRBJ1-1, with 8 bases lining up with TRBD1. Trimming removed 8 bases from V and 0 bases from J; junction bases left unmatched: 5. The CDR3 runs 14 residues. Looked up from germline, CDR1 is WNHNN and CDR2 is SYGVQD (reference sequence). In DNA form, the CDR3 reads TGCGCCAGCCGGACAGGGCGTTTGAACACTGAAGCTTTCTTT. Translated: CASRTGRLNTEAFF.

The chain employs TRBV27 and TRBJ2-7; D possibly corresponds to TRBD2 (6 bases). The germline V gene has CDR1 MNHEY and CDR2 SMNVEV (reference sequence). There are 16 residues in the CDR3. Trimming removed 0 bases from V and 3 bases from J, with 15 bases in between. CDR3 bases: TGTGCCAGCAGTTTATCACCGGGGACTGGGGTCTACGAGCAGTACTTC. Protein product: CASSLSPGTGVYEQYF.

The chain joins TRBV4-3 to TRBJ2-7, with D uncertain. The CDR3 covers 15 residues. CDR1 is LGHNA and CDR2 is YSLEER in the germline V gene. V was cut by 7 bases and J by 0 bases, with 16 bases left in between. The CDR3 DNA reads TGCGCCAGCACGAAATTGACGTCTAGCTCCTACGAGCAGTACTTC. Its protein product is CASTKLTSSSYEQYF.

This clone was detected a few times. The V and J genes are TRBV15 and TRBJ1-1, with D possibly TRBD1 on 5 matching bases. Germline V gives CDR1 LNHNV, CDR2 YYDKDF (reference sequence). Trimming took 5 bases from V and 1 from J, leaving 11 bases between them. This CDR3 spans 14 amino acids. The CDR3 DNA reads TGTGCCACCAGCGGGGAGGGGAGGAACACTGAAGCTTTCTTT. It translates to CATSGEGRNTEAFF. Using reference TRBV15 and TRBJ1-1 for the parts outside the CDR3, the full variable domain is DAMVIQNPRYQVTQFGKPVTLSCSQTLNHNVMYWYQQKSSQAPKLLFHYYDKDFNNEADTPDNFQSRRPNTSFCFLDIRSPGLGDTAMYLCATSGEGRNTEAFFGQGTRLTVV.

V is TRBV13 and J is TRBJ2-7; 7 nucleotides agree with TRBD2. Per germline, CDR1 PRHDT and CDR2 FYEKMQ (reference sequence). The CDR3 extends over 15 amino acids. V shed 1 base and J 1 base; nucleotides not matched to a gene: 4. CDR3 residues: CASSLARGGSYEQYF. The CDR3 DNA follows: TGTGCCAGCAGCTTAGCCCGCGGGGGTTCCTACGAGCAGTACTTC.

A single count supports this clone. The CDR3 coding sequence is TGTGCCAGCAGTTTCGGTCGTGGTGAAGCTTTCTTT. Protein: CASSFGRGEAFF. This rearrangement joins TRBV28 to TRBJ1-1; no clear D. This CDR3 spans 12 amino acids. The V end lost 3 bases, the J end lost 7 bases, and 9 bases lay between the germline ends. Germline-derived CDR1 and CDR2 are MDHEN and SYDVKM.

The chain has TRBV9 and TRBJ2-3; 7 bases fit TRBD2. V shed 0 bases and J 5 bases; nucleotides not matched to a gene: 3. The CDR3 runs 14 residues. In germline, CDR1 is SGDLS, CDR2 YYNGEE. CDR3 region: CASSVVWGGDTQYF. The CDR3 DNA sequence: TGTGCCAGCAGCGTAGTCTGGGGGGGAGATACGCAGTATTTT.

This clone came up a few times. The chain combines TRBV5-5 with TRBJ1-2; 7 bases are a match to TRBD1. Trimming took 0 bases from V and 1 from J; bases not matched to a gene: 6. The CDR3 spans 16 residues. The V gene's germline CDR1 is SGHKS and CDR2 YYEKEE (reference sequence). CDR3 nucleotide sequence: TGTGCCAGCAGCTTGGAGGGGACAGCAAATAACTATGGCTACACCTTC. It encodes CASSLEGTANNYGYTF.

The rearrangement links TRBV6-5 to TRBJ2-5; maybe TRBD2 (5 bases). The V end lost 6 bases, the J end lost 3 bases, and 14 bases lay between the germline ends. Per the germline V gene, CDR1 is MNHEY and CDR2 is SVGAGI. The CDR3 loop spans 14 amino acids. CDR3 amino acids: CASSHRSREETQYF. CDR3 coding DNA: TGTGCCAGCAGCCACCGTTCGAGGGAAGAGACCCAGTACTTC.

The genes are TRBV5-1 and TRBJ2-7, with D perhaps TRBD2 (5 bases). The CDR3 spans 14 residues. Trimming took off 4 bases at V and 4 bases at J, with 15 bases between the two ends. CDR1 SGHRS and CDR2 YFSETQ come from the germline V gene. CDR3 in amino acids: CASSPTGVGYEQYF. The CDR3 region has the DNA TGCGCCAGCAGCCCTACCGGGGTCGGGTACGAGCAGTACTTC.

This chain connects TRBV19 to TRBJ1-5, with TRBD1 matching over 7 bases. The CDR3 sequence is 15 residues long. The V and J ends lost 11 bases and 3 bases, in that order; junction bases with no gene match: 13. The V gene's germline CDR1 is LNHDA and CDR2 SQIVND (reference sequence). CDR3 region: CAVSSMGQINQPQHF. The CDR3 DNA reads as TGTGCCGTCAGCTCCATGGGACAGATCAATCAGCCCCAGCATTTT.

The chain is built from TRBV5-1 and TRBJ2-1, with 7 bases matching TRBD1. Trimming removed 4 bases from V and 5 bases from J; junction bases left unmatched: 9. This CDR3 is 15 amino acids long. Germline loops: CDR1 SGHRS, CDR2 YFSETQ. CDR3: CASSPTGDPDNEQFF. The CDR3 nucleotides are TGCGCCAGCAGCCCCACAGGGGATCCCGACAATGAGCAGTTCTTC.